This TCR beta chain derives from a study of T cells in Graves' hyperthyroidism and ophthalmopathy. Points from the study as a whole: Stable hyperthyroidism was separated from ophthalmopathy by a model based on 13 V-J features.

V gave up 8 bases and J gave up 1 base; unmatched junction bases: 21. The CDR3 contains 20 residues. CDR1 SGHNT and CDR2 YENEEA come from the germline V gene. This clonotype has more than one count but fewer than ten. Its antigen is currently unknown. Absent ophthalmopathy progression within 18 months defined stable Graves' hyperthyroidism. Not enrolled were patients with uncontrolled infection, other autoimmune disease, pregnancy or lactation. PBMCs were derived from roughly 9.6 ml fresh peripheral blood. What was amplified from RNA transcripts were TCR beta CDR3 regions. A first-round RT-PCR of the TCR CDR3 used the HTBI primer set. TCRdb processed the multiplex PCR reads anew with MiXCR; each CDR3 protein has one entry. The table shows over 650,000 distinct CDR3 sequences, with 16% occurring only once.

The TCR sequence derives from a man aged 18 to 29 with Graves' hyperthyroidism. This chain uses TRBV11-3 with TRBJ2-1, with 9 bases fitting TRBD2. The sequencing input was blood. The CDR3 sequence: CASGQLLGSGSSWSYNEQFF. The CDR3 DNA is TGTGCCAGCGGTCAACTGCTCGGTAGCGGGAGCTCGTGGTCCTACAATGAGCAGTTCTTC.